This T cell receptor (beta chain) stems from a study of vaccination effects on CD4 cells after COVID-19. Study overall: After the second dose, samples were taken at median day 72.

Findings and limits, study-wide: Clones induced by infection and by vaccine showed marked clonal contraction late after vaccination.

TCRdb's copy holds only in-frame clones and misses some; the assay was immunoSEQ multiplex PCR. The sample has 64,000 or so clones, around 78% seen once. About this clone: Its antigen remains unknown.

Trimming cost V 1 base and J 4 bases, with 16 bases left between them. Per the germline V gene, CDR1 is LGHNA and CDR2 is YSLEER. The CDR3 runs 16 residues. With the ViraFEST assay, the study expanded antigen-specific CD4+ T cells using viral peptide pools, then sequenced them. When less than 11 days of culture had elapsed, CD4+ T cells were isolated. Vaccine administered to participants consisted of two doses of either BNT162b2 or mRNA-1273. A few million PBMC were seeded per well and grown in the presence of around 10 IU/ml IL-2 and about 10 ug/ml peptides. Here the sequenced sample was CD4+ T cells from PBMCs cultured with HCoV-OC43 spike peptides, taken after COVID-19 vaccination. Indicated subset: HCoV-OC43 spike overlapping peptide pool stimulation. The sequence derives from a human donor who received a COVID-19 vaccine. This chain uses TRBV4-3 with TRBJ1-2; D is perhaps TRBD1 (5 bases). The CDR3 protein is CASSQGGTATPYGYTF. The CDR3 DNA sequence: TGCGCCAGCAGCCAAGGGGGGACGGCTACTCCCTATGGCTACACCTTC.